The 21 T cell receptor beta chains listed next were all sequenced from one sample in a study of radiation and T cells in renal cell carcinoma. Assay used: immunoSEQ multiplex PCR; TCRdb lists only in-frame clones, some missing. The sample lists 150,000 to 190,000 clones; approximately 86% were seen once. Time point here: blood 2 weeks post-SBRT. Treatment in this sample: 15 Gy SBRT to primary tumor, nephrectomy 4 weeks later. Material: blood, obtained from a patient whose treatment included radiotherapy and nephrectomy. Receptor source: a woman aged 50 to 60 with renal cell carcinoma.

The chain is built from TRBV5-1 and TRBJ2-5; 8 bases agree with TRBD2. Trimming took 4 bases from V and 2 from J; bases not matched to a gene: 7. Per germline, CDR1 SGHRS and CDR2 YFSETQ. The CDR3 extends over 15 amino acids. The CDR3: CASSAGLEDQETQYF. The CDR3 nucleotides read TGCGCCAGCAGCGCGGGACTAGAGGATCAAGAGACCCAGTACTTC.

The chain has TRBV6-5 and TRBJ1-4; TRBD1 matches 7 bases. The CDR3 spans 15 residues. The germline V gene has CDR1 MNHEY and CDR2 SVGAGI. Trimming removed 6 bases from V and 7 bases from J; junction bases left unmatched: 11. CDR3 sequence (DNA): TGTGCCAGCAGGACTAGACAGGGCGCGGGTGAAAAACTGTTTTTT. Protein: CASRTRQGAGEKLFF.

This sequence joins TRBV5-4 and TRBJ2-7, with 10 bases aligning to TRBD1. The germline V gene encodes CDR1 SGHNT and CDR2 YYREEE (reference sequence). After removal of 4 bases from V and 11 bases from J, the junction contained 12 bases not matched to a gene. CDR3 length: 14 amino acids. CDR3 coding DNA: TGTGCCAGCAGCCCACGGGACAGGGGCGCCTCGAAGTACTTC. Translation gives CASSPRDRGASKYF.

The chain uses TRBV5-5 and TRBJ1-2; 7 nucleotides line up with TRBD1. CDR3 length equals 16 residues. The germline V gene has CDR1 SGHKS and CDR2 YYEKEE (reference sequence). J lost 3 bases, V lost 6 bases, and 14 bases had no gene match. The CDR3 DNA reads as TGTGCCAGCAACCGCCCCGGGACAGAGTTTCACTATGGCTACACCTTC. It encodes CASNRPGTEFHYGYTF.

The chain uses TRBV11-3 and TRBJ1-1; TRBD1 matches 9 bases. The CDR3 is made up of 14 amino acids. V was pared by 4 bases and J by 4 bases, with 4 bases of the junction left unmatched. Per the germline V gene, CDR1 is SGHNT and CDR2 is YENEEA. CDR3 in DNA: TGTGCCAGCAGCTCAGGGACAGGGCCCACTGAAGCTTTCTTT. Protein sequence: CASSSGTGPTEAFF.

The chain couples TRBV7-2 to TRBJ2-7; D remains ambiguous. The V and J ends lost 3 bases and 2 bases respectively, with 11 bases between them. The CDR3 is 14 amino acids. CDR1 and CDR2 from the germline V gene are SGHTA and FQGNSA. In DNA, the CDR3 is TGTGCCAGCAGCTTGGCAGTTCCGACCTACGAGCAGTACTTC. Its translation is CASSLAVPTYEQYF.

The chain uses TRBV7-2 and TRBJ2-5; D is possibly TRBD1 (6 bases). The DNA end lines up better with TRBJ2-7; the J call may be wrong. The CDR3 spans 14 residues. Germline assignment: CDR1 SGHTA and CDR2 FQGNSA. The CDR3 DNA follows: TGTGCCAGCAGCTCAACAGGGACCTCCTACGAGCAGTACTTC. Its translation is CASSSTGTSYEQYF.

The V and J genes are TRBV5-1 and TRBJ1-5, with 8 bases that match TRBD1. The CDR3 loop spans 16 amino acids. Germline-derived CDR1 and CDR2 are SGHRS and YFSETQ. J was trimmed by 0 bases and V by 0 bases; bases with no gene match: 2. The CDR3 nucleotides read TGCGCCAGCAGCTTGGGGACAGGGAATAGCAATCAGCCCCAGCATTTT. Translated, it gives CASSLGTGNSNQPQHF.

The chain couples TRBV11-2 to TRBJ1-5; weak D call: TRBD1 (6 bases). The germline gives CDR1 SGHAT, CDR2 FQNNGV. V was clipped by 4 bases and J by 5 bases, with 12 bases between them. The CDR3 covers 14 residues. The CDR3 protein is CASSSMGGHQPQHF. In DNA, the CDR3 is TGTGCCAGCAGCTCAATGGGGGGGCATCAGCCCCAGCATTTT.

The CDR3 is CASGLVQGLWTEAFF. DNA for the CDR3: TGTGCTAGTGGTTTGGTCCAGGGACTGTGGACTGAAGCTTTCTTT. The chain is built from TRBV12-5 and TRBJ1-1; a possible D gene is TRBD1 (5 bases). The CDR3 runs to 15 residues. V gave up 0 bases and J gave up 5 bases, with 13 bases separating them. Germline lookup yields CDR1 LGHNT and CDR2 FRNRAP. Full variable domain (outside the CDR3, taken from reference TRBV12-5 and TRBJ1-1): DARVTQTPRHKVTEMGQEVTMRCQPILGHNTVFWYRQTMMQGLELLAYFRNRAPLDDSGMPKDRFSAEMPDATLATLKIQPSEPRDSAVYFCASGLVQGLWTEAFFGQGTRLTVV.

The V and J genes are TRBV6-5 and TRBJ1-5; D is perhaps TRBD1 (5 bases). The ends were cut back, 6 bases at V and 3 bases at J, with 15 bases in the middle. CDR1 is MNHEY, CDR2 SVGAGI, per germline. The CDR3 contains 15 residues. CDR3 sequence: CASRPRGGTNQPQHF. The CDR3 DNA reads TGTGCCAGCAGACCCCGGGGGGGGACCAATCAGCCCCAGCATTTT.

The chain joins TRBV18 to TRBJ2-7; D assignment may be TRBD1 or TRBD2 (5 bases each). The CDR3 covers 14 residues. Trimming pared 3 bases from V and 2 bases from J, leaving 11 bases between. CDR1 is KGHSH, CDR2 LQKENI, per germline. The CDR3 loop is CASSPSLGAYEQYF. The DNA of the CDR3 is TGTGCCAGCTCACCCTCACTAGGGGCCTACGAGCAGTACTTC.

The gene calls are TRBV7-8 and TRBJ2-1; 9 bases fit TRBD2. Germline trimming cut 0 bases from V and 3 bases from J; bases unmatched to any gene: 15. Germline CDR1 is SGHVS and CDR2 is FQNEAQ. CDR3 length equals 20 residues. The CDR3 DNA reads TGTGCCAGCAGCTTAGCTCGTTTTCGCCGTAGCGGGGGCCGCTACAATGAGCAGTTCTTC. Translation gives CASSLARFRRSGGRYNEQFF.

The chain employs TRBV5-6 and TRBJ1-2; possible D gene TRBD1, 5 bases. CDR1 is SGHDT and CDR2 is YYEEEE in the germline V gene. V lost 1 base and J 4 bases, leaving 14 bases between the germline ends. CDR3 size: 15 residues. The CDR3, as DNA: TGTGCCAGCAGCTTGCTCGGGGACGGACTCTATGGCTACACCTTC. Translated, it gives CASSLLGDGLYGYTF.

DNA of the CDR3: TGTGCCAGTAGTCAGGGCGTCCTCACCGGGGAGCTGTTTTTT. Protein: CASSQGVLTGELFF. The chain joins TRBV19 to TRBJ2-2, with D possibly TRBD1 on 5 matching bases. The germline gives CDR1 LNHDA, CDR2 SQIVND (reference sequence). The CDR3 totals 14 residues. Trimming left V 5 bases short and J 4 bases short, with 11 bases between.

The chain employs TRBV2 and TRBJ1-2; D not certain. The CDR3 extends over 12 amino acids. Germline V gene data show CDR1 as SNHLY and CDR2 as FYNNEI. The germline V and J ends were trimmed by 7 bases and 5 bases, with 11 bases remaining between them. The CDR3 protein is CASTSGKYGYTF. The CDR3 DNA follows: TGTGCCAGCACCTCGGGCAAGTATGGCTACACCTTC.

In its sample, this clone was seen once. This chain uses TRBV2 with TRBJ2-2; the match to TRBD1 covers 8 bases. Germline loops: CDR1 SNHLY, CDR2 FYNNEI. The length of the CDR3 is 13 residues. Trimming removed 7 bases from V and 6 bases from J; junction bases left unmatched: 4. The CDR3 coding sequence is TGTGCCAGCACAGGACAGGGCCCCGGGGAGCTGTTTTTT. Translated, it gives CASTGQGPGELFF.

This chain connects TRBV28 to TRBJ2-4, with D hard to call. This CDR3 is 15 amino acids long. Germline V gene data show CDR1 as MDHEN and CDR2 as SYDVKM. The V gene lost 1 base and the J gene lost 0 bases, with 7 bases spanning the gap. The CDR3 DNA reads TGTGCCAGCAGTTTATTGTCACTAGCCAAAAACATTCAGTACTTC. Translating it yields CASSLLSLAKNIQYF.

V usage is TRBV4-2 and J usage is TRBJ2-7, with D possibly being TRBD1 (6 bases). Deletions cut 4 bases from V and 4 bases from J, with 17 bases between. Germline CDR1 is LGHNA and CDR2 is YNFKEQ. CDR3 length equals 15 residues. The CDR3 protein is CASSRRTGTAYEQYF. Written as DNA, the CDR3 is TGTGCCAGCAGCCGAAGAACAGGGACGGCGTACGAGCAGTACTTC.

J is TRBJ1-5 and V is TRBV18; possible D gene TRBD1, 5 bases. CDR1 KGHSH and CDR2 LQKENI come from the germline V gene. The germline V and J ends were trimmed by 3 bases and 0 bases, with 21 bases remaining between them. The CDR3 has 19 residues. The chain's CDR3 is CASSPLMPGPGASNQPQHF. For the CDR3, the DNA is TGTGCCAGCTCACCGCTTATGCCGGGACCCGGGGCTAGCAATCAGCCCCAGCATTTT.

The chain carries TRBV2 and TRBJ2-5, with D perhaps given as TRBD1 or TRBD2 (6 bases each). Germline V gene data show CDR1 as SNHLY and CDR2 as FYNNEI. The V gene lost 7 bases and the J gene lost 5 bases, with 17 bases spanning the gap. CDR3 length: 14 residues. The CDR3 sequence is CASMKVLGGETQYF. The CDR3 DNA follows: TGTGCCAGCATGAAGGTCTTAGGGGGGGAGACCCAGTACTTC. Supplemented by reference TRBV2 and TRBJ2-5, the full variable domain reads EPEVTQTPSHQVTQMGQEVILRCVPISNHLYFYWYRQILGQKVEFLVSFYNNEISEKSEIFDDQFSVERPDGSNFTLKIRSTKLEDSAMYFCASMKVLGGETQYFGPGTRLLVL.